Each of the 30 T cell receptor beta chains below was sequenced from the same sample in a study of blood T cell repertoires in COVID-19. The method was immunoSEQ multiplex PCR; TCRdb's version includes in-frame clones alone and lacks a portion of them. The sample includes about 73,000 clones, around four fifths seen only once; the top ten take 2.5% to 3%. The sequenced material came from peripheral blood. The receptors here all came from a man at least 80 years old with active or convalescent COVID-19.

This chain connects TRBV28 to TRBJ2-6, with 10 bases fitting TRBD2. The ends lost 6 bases at V and 3 bases at J; junction bases unmatched: 11. Germline loops: CDR1 MDHEN, CDR2 SYDVKM. The CDR3 sequence is 18 residues long. CDR3 coding DNA: TGTGCCAGCAGGTCCCCAGCGGGAGGGCCGGGTGGGGCCAACGTCCTGACTTTC. This translates into CASRSPAGGPGGANVLTF.

The DNA of the CDR3 is TGTGCCAGCAGTTTATTACAGGGGAGGTTGAGCAATCAGCCCCAGCATTTT. This codes for CASSLLQGRLSNQPQHF. This chain joins TRBV28 and TRBJ1-5, with 7 bases fitting TRBD1. CDR1 and CDR2 from the germline V gene are MDHEN and SYDVKM. The trim removed 1 base at V and 1 base at J, leaving 7 bases unmatched. The CDR3 length is 17 residues.

J is TRBJ2-6 and V is TRBV5-1; 8 bases are a match to TRBD1. Per the germline V gene, CDR1 is SGHRS and CDR2 is YFSETQ. The CDR3 loop spans 17 amino acids. The junction had 7 bases not matched to a gene; V was cut back by 5 bases and J by 0 bases. CDR3 loop: CASRVGQAASGANVLTF. The CDR3, as DNA: TGCGCCAGCAGGGTGGGACAGGCCGCCTCTGGGGCCAACGTCCTGACTTTC.

This clone showed up just once. This chain links TRBV11-3 with TRBJ2-7; TRBD2 might be the D (6 bases). The CDR3 contains 14 residues. The V end lost 1 base, the J end lost 4 bases, and 11 bases lay between the germline ends. Germline V gene lookup returns CDR1 SGHNT and CDR2 YENEEA. CDR3 region: CASSLVGGSYEQYF. Written as DNA, the CDR3 is TGTGCCAGCAGCTTAGTTGGGGGGAGTTACGAGCAGTACTTC.

The chain recombines TRBV27 with TRBJ2-1; 10 nucleotides align to TRBD2. The CDR3 spans 20 residues. Looked up from germline, CDR1 is MNHEY and CDR2 is SMNVEV (reference sequence). After removal of 1 base from V and 1 base from J, the junction contained 13 bases not matched to a gene. The CDR3 nucleotides read TGTGCCAGCAGTTTATACTCCCAGCGGGGGGGCCTTAGTTCCTACAATGAGCAGTTCTTC. Protein sequence: CASSLYSQRGGLSSYNEQFF.

The chain uses TRBV7-8 and TRBJ1-6, with unresolved D. Per the germline V gene, CDR1 is SGHVS and CDR2 is FQNEAQ. The CDR3 consists of 13 residues. Between the trimmed V and J ends, which lost 0 bases and 8 bases, there was a span of 5 bases. As DNA, the CDR3 is TGTGCCAGCAGCTTAGCGGCCTATTCACCCCTCCACTTT. Translated: CASSLAAYSPLHF.

The chain is built from TRBV12-3 or TRBV12-4 and TRBJ1-2; the D gene is possibly TRBD1 (5 bases). V lost 7 bases, J lost 4 bases, and 10 bases lay in between. There are 12 residues in the CDR3. The CDR3 loop is CASKGSGYGYTF. The CDR3 DNA is TGTGCCAGCAAGGGGTCGGGCTATGGCTACACCTTC.

V is TRBV7-2 and J is TRBJ2-3; the match to TRBD1 covers 9 bases. The J segment lost 5 bases and the V segment lost 6 bases, leaving 15 bases of the junction unmatched. The CDR3 is 17 residues long. CDR1 and CDR2 from the germline V gene are SGHTA and FQGNSA. The CDR3 DNA reads TGTGCCAGCAGGTCAAACGACAGGGGGTTGGGTTTAGATACGCAGTATTTT. Translating gives CASRSNDRGLGLDTQYF.

This rearrangement joins TRBV10-2 to TRBJ2-2; TRBD1 is a possible D gene (6 bases). The CDR3 length is 14 residues. Between the trimmed V and J ends, which lost 4 bases and 5 bases, there was a span of 11 bases. Per the germline V gene, CDR1 is WSHSY and CDR2 is SAAADI. CDR3 protein: CASSGGGWTGELFF. In DNA, the CDR3 is TGCGCCAGCAGTGGTGGGGGCTGGACCGGGGAGCTGTTTTTT.

This clone has only one observation. The chain recombines TRBV14 with TRBJ1-2; 9 bases match TRBD1. Germline CDR1 reads SGHDN; CDR2 reads FVKESK. The CDR3 spans 13 residues. Trimming cost V 4 bases and J 7 bases; bases outside gene matches: 4. The CDR3 DNA is TGTGCCAGCAGCCTCGGGACAGGGTCTGGCTACACCTTC. It is translated as CASSLGTGSGYTF.

DNA for the CDR3: TGTGCTAGTGGTTTTGGGACAGGGCTCTCCACAGATACGCAGTATTTT. Its protein product is CASGFGTGLSTDTQYF. V is TRBV12-5 and J is TRBJ2-3, with 9 positions matching TRBD1. V shed 3 bases and J 2 bases; nucleotides not matched to a gene: 6. Germline V gene data show CDR1 as LGHNT and CDR2 as FRNRAP. The CDR3 runs 16 residues.

The J gene is TRBJ2-5, the V gene TRBV5-1, with D tentatively TRBD1 (5 bases). V gave up 2 bases and J gave up 3 bases, with 17 bases separating them. Germline CDR1 is SGHRS and CDR2 is YFSETQ. The CDR3 consists of 16 residues. CDR3 amino acids: CASSFRLKQVKETQYF. The CDR3 nucleotides are TGCGCCAGCAGCTTCCGACTGAAACAGGTAAAAGAGACCCAGTACTTC.

This chain connects TRBV11-3 to TRBJ1-4; D remains ambiguous. Germline assignment: CDR1 SGHNT and CDR2 YENEEA. Trimming took off 2 bases at V and 5 bases at J, with 6 bases between the two ends. CDR3 length equals 13 residues. This chain's CDR3 is CASSLLENEKLFF. The DNA of the CDR3 is TGTGCCAGCAGCTTATTAGAGAATGAAAAACTGTTTTTT.

The rearrangement links TRBV19 to TRBJ2-1, with 7 bases aligning to TRBD1. From germline, CDR1 is LNHDA and CDR2 SQIVND (reference sequence). V gave up 7 bases and J gave up 0 bases; unmatched junction bases: 9. The CDR3 consists of 16 residues. CDR3 nucleotide sequence: TGTGCCAGTACCGATCAGACAGGGTTCTCCTACAATGAGCAGTTCTTC. Translating gives CASTDQTGFSYNEQFF.

The rearrangement uses TRBV11-2 and TRBJ2-5; D ambiguous. The V end lost 5 bases, the J end lost 2 bases, and 15 bases lay between the germline ends. The CDR3 extends over 15 amino acids. CDR1 SGHAT and CDR2 FQNNGV come from the germline V gene. The CDR3 protein is CASSVDGGVQETQYF. CDR3 nucleotides: TGTGCCAGCAGCGTCGACGGCGGCGTACAAGAGACCCAGTACTTC.

In nucleotides, the CDR3 is TGTGCCAGTAGTATTCAGCGGAACTACAATGAGCAGTTCTTC. It yields the protein CASSIQRNYNEQFF. This chain uses TRBV19 with TRBJ2-1; possible D gene TRBD2, 5 bases. The CDR3 extends over 14 amino acids. Germline lookup yields CDR1 LNHDA and CDR2 SQIVND (reference sequence). Between the trimmed V and J ends, which lost 3 bases and 3 bases, there was a span of 9 bases.

The count of this clone is one. The J gene is TRBJ1-5, the V gene TRBV15; tentative D call: TRBD1 (5 bases). This CDR3 spans 17 amino acids. Germline V gene data show CDR1 as LNHNV and CDR2 as YYDKDF (reference sequence). Trimming removed 1 base from V and 2 bases from J, with 15 bases in between. The CDR3: CATSRGQGYPGNQPQHF. Written as DNA, the CDR3 is TGTGCCACCAGCAGAGGTCAGGGCTACCCGGGCAATCAGCCCCAGCATTTT.

The chain carries TRBV9 and TRBJ2-5, with 7 bases fitting TRBD1. This CDR3 comprises 15 residues. The germline V gene encodes CDR1 SGDLS and CDR2 YYNGEE. V trimming: 1 base; J trimming: 1 base; junction bases outside the gene matches: 4. CDR3 in amino acids: CASSVFPGGQETQYF. CDR3 sequence (DNA): TGTGCCAGCAGCGTATTTCCAGGGGGCCAAGAGACCCAGTACTTC.

The rearrangement uses TRBV27 and TRBJ2-7; perhaps TRBD2 as D (7 bases). This CDR3 has 13 residues. The germline V and J ends were trimmed by 5 bases and 5 bases, with 13 bases remaining between them. Germline V CDR1 and CDR2: MNHEY, SMNVEV (reference sequence). The CDR3 coding sequence is TGTGCCAGCAGTCCCCGCGGGGGCCACGAGCAGTACTTC. Amino acid sequence: CASSPRGGHEQYF.

This chain links TRBV6-2 or TRBV6-3 with TRBJ2-7; 8 bases align to TRBD1. The CDR3 has 16 amino acids. CDR1 MNHEY and CDR2 SVGEGT come from the germline V gene. V lost 2 bases and J lost 0; bases outside the gene matches: 6. The CDR3 is CASSYGQGAYSYEQYF. CDR3 in DNA: TGTGCCAGCAGTTACGGCCAGGGGGCCTACTCCTACGAGCAGTACTTC.

The chain is built from TRBV20-1 and TRBJ1-5, with 8 nucleotides matching TRBD1. The J segment lost 2 bases and the V segment lost 3 bases, leaving 12 bases of the junction unmatched. Germline V lookup: CDR1 DFQATT, CDR2 SNEGSKA (reference sequence). The CDR3 length is 17 residues. The CDR3 protein is CSASTFGQGYRNQPQHF. The CDR3 DNA reads as TGCAGTGCTAGTACCTTTGGACAGGGTTACCGCAATCAGCCCCAGCATTTT.

The rearrangement joins TRBV5-8 to TRBJ1-6; 9 nucleotides agree with TRBD1. With V trimmed by 3 bases and J by 0 bases, 4 bases remained unmatched. This CDR3 contains 17 residues. The V gene's germline CDR1 is SGHTS and CDR2 YDEGEE. The CDR3: CASSSGTGSSYNSPLHF. The CDR3 nucleotides are TGTGCCAGCAGCTCCGGGACAGGGAGCTCCTATAATTCACCCCTCCACTTT.

J is TRBJ2-4 and V is TRBV5-6; possibly TRBD1 for D (5 bases). Trimming stripped 0 bases from V and 6 bases from J, with 7 bases between. Per the germline V gene, CDR1 is SGHDT and CDR2 is YYEEEE. This CDR3 is 13 amino acids long. CDR3: CASSLGRANIQYF. For the CDR3, the DNA is TGTGCCAGCAGCTTGGGCAGGGCAAACATTCAGTACTTC.

V is TRBV5-1 and J is TRBJ1-4; TRBD1 aligns across 8 bases. V trimming: 2 bases; J trimming: 7 bases; junction bases outside the gene matches: 7. Germline values: CDR1 SGHRS, CDR2 YFSETQ. CDR3 size: 15 residues. CDR3 protein: CASSFSGTGGEKLFF. DNA for the CDR3: TGCGCCAGCAGCTTCTCCGGGACAGGCGGTGAAAAACTGTTTTTT.

This clone was picked up one time. The chain has TRBV6-6 and TRBJ1-4, with 7 bases identical to TRBD1. This CDR3 spans 14 amino acids. V gave up 7 bases and J gave up 4 bases; unmatched junction bases: 6. In germline, CDR1 is MNHNY, CDR2 SVGAGI (reference sequence). As DNA, the CDR3 is TGTGCCAGCACACTGGGACAGATTAATGAAAAACTGTTTTTT. This sequence encodes CASTLGQINEKLFF.

The CDR3 DNA is TGTGCCACCAAAGGGGGCAACTATGGCTACACCTTC. Translation: CATKGGNYGYTF. The chain employs TRBV28 and TRBJ1-2; 7 nucleotides align to TRBD1. J gave up 2 bases and V 10 bases, and 4 bases lay outside the gene matches. The CDR3 runs 12 residues. The germline gives CDR1 MDHEN, CDR2 SYDVKM.

The chain uses TRBV9 and TRBJ1-3; maybe TRBD1 (6 bases). Germline CDR1 reads SGDLS; CDR2 reads YYNGEE. V lost 4 bases, J lost 0 bases, and 17 bases lay in between. The length of the CDR3 is 17 residues. The CDR3 is CASSPGALKYSGNTIYF. The DNA for the CDR3 is TGTGCCAGCAGCCCAGGGGCCTTAAAATACTCTGGAAACACCATATATTTT.

The chain couples TRBV5-1 to TRBJ2-7; D might be TRBD2 (6 bases). Germline assignment: CDR1 SGHRS and CDR2 YFSETQ. Trimming removed 2 bases from V and 1 base from J, with 13 bases in between. This CDR3 spans 15 amino acids. The CDR3 nucleotides read TGCGCCAGCAGCTTCGGGGGACTGGCTTCCTACGAGCAGTACTTC. Its protein is CASSFGGLASYEQYF.

The V call is TRBV19, the J call TRBJ1-5, with 12 bases fitting TRBD1. Losses at the gene ends were 4 bases for V and 0 bases for J; bases not matched to a gene: 4. Germline CDR1 is LNHDA and CDR2 is SQIVND (reference sequence). There are 17 residues in the CDR3. The CDR3 here is CASSKGQGARSNQPQHF. The CDR3 DNA follows: TGTGCCAGTAGTAAGGGACAGGGGGCGCGTAGCAATCAGCCCCAGCATTTT. Full variable domain (missing parts from reference TRBV19 and TRBJ1-5): DGGITQSPKYLFRKEGQNVTLSCEQNLNHDAMYWYRQDPGQGLRLIYYSQIVNDFQKGDIAEGYSVSREKKESFPLTVTSAQKNPTAFYLCASSKGQGARSNQPQHFGDGTRLSIL.

This sequence joins TRBV28 and TRBJ1-5; 9 nucleotides align to TRBD1. Germline CDR1 and CDR2: MDHEN and SYDVKM. The CDR3 covers 15 residues. The V and J ends lost 6 bases and 7 bases, in that order; junction bases with no gene match: 10. CDR3 sequence reads: CASRSGTGLWQPQHF. Written as DNA, the CDR3 is TGTGCCAGCAGATCCGGGACAGGGCTGTGGCAGCCCCAGCATTTT.